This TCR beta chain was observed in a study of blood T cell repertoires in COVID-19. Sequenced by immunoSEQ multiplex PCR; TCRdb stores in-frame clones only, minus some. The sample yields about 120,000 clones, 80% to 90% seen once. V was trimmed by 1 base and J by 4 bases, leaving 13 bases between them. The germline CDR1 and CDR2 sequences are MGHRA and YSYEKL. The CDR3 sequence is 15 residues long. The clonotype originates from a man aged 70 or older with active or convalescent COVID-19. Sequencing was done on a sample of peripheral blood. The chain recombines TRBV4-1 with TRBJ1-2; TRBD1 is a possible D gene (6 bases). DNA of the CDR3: TGCGCCAGCAGCCAAGGGGAGGGGGAAGGCTATGGCTACACCTTC. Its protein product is CASSQGEGEGYGYTF.